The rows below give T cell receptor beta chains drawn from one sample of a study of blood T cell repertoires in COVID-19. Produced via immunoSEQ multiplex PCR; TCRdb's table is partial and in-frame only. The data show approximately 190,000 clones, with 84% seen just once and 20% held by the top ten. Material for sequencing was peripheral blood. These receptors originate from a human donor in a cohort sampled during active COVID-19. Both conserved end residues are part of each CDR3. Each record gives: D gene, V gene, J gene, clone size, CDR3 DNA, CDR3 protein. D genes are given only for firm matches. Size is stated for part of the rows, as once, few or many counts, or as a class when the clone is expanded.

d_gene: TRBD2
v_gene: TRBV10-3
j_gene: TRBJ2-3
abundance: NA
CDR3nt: TGTGCCATCAGGAGGACTAGCGGGAGGGCCTCCTTCGCAGATACGCAGTATTTT
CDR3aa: CAIRRTSGRASFADTQYF

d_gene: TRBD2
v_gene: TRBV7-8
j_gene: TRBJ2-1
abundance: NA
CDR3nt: TGTGCCAGCAGCTCCCGAAGACTAGCGGGAGTACATGAGCAGTTCTTC
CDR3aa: CASSSRRLAGVHEQFF

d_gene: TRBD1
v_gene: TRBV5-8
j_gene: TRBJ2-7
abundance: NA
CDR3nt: TGTGCCAGCAGCTCCAGGGGGCTCGGGCGGACCGAGCAGTACTTC
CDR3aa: CASSSRGLGRTEQYF

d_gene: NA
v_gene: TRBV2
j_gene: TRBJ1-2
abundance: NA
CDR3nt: TGTGCCAGCAGGAGGACATTGATGGACCTCGGCTACACCTTC
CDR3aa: CASRRTLMDLGYTF

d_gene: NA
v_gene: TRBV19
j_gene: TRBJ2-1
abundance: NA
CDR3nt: TGTGCCAGTAACGGAGGGCAGGTAGTGTCCAATGAGCAGTTCTTC
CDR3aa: CASNGGQVVSNEQFF

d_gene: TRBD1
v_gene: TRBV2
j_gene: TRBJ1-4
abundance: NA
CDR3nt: TGTGCCAGCAGTGAAGCGGAAAGGACAGGGGGGAACTCTAATGAAAAACTGTTTTTT
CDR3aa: CASSEAERTGGNSNEKLFF

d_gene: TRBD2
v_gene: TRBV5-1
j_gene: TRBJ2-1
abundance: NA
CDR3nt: TGCGCCAGCAGCTCTCTAGCGGGGGGGCCCGATGAGCAGTTCTTC
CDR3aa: CASSSLAGGPDEQFF

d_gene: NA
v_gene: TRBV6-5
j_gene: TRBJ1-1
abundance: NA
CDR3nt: TGTGCCAGCAGTTACTCCCGAAATTCCGGCACTGAAGCTTTCTTT
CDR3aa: CASSYSRNSGTEAFF

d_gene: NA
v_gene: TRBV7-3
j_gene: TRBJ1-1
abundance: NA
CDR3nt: TGTGCCAGCAGCTCGTTACCAGGGGACACTGAAGCTTTCTTT
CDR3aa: CASSSLPGDTEAFF

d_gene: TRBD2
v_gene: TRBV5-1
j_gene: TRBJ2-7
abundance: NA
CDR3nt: TGCGCCAGCAGCCTCAGGACTAGCGGGAATCGCGAGCAGTACTTC
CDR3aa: CASSLRTSGNREQYF

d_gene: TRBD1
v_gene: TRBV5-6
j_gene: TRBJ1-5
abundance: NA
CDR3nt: TGTGCCAGCAGCCAAAGAATTAGGACAGGGGCCCAAGATCAGCCCCAGCATTTT
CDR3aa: CASSQRIRTGAQDQPQHF

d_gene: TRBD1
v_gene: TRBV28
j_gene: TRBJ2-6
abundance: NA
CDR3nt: TGTGCCAGCAGTTCACGAGCCGGGACAGGGGGTCTAGAATCTGGGGCCAACGTCCTGACTTTC
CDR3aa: CASSSRAGTGGLESGANVLTF

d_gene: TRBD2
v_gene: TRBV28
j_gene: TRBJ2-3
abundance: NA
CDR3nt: TGTGCCAGCAAGGTCGGGGGGGCAGTGACAGATACGCAGTATTTT
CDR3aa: CASKVGGAVTDTQYF

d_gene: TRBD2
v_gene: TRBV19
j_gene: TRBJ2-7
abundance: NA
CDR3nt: TGTGCCAGTAGTATAAAAGCGGGGGAGAAACAGTACTTC
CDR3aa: CASSIKAGEKQYF

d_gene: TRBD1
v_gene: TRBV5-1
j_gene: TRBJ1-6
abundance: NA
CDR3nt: TGCGCCAGCAGTACAGACAGGGTCGGATCACCCCTCCACTTT
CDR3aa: CASSTDRVGSPLHF

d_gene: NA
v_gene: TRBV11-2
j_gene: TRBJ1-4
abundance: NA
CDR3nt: TGTGCCAGCAACTCACAGGGTGGACACGAAAAACTGTTTTTT
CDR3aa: CASNSQGGHEKLFF

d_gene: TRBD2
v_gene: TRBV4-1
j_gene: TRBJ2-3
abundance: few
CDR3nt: TGCGCCAGCAGCCAAGTTTCTAGCGGACCCACAGATACGCAGTATTTT
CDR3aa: CASSQVSSGPTDTQYF

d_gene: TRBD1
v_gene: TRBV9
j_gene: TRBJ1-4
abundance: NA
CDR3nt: TGTGCCAGCAGCCTCCACAGGGGAGAGGGGGAAAAACTGTTTTTT
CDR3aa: CASSLHRGEGEKLFF

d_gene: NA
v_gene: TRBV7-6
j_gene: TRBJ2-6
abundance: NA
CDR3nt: TGTGCCAGCGGCCCCGGCCGGAGATCTGGGGCCAACGTCCTGACTTTC
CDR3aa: CASGPGRRSGANVLTF

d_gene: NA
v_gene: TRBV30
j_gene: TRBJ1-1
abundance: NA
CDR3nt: TGTGCCTGGAGGAAGAAACAGGGTGGGTCTGAAGCTTTCTTT
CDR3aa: CAWRKKQGGSEAFF

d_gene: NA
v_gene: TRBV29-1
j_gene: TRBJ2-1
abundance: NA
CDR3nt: TGCAGCGTAGGTCATTCGGGTAATCGGTACAATGAGCAGTTCTTC
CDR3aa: CSVGHSGNRYNEQFF

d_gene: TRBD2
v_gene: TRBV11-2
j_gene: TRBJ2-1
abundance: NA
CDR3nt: TGTGCCAGCAGCCCCCGTGCGGGAGGTTGGAATGAGCAGTTCTTC
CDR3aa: CASSPRAGGWNEQFF

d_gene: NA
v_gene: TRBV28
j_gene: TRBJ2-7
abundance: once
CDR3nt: TGTGCCAGCAGTTTAATCGCTAACTCCTACGAGCAGTACTTC
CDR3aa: CASSLIANSYEQYF

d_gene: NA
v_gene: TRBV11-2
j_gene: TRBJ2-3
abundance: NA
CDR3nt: TGTGCCAGCAGAAAAACAGCGGCTGATACGCAGTATTTT
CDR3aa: CASRKTAADTQYF

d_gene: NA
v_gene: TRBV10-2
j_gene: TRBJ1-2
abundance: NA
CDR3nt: TGCGCCAGCTCCAGCGGACAGAGACGGACCAACTATGGCTACACCTTC
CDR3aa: CASSSGQRRTNYGYTF

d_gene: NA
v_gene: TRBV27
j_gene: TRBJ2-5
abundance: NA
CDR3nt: TGTGCCAGCAGTTCCTCCAACTGGGAGACCCAGTACTTC
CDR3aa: CASSSSNWETQYF

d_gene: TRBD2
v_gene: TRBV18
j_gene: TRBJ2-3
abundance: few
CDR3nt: TGTGCCAGCTCACCGAGACTAGCGGGATATACGCAGTATTTT
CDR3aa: CASSPRLAGYTQYF

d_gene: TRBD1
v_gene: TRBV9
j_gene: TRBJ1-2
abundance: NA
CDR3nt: TGTGCCAGCAGCGCCCGGGACAGGGGAAGGGCCGGGGGCTACACCTTC
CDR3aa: CASSARDRGRAGGYTF

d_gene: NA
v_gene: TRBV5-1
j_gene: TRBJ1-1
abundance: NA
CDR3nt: TGCGCCAGCAGCTTTTCCCAGGAGGTCACTGAAGCTTTCTTT
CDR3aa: CASSFSQEVTEAFF

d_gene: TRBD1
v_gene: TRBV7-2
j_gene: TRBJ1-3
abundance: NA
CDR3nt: TGTGCCAGCAGCTTCACAATCGGGACAGGGGATAACACCATATATTTT
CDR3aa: CASSFTIGTGDNTIYF

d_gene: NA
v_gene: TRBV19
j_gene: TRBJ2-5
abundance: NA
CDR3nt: TGTGCCAGTAGTATTAATGAGGCCACCCAGTACTTC
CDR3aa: CASSINEATQYF

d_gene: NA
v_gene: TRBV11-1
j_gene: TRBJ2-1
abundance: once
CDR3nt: TGTGCCAGCAGTTATCACAATGAGCAGTTCTTC
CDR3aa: CASSYHNEQFF

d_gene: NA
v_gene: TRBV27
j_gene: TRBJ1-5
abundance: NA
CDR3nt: TGTGCCAGCAGTTTTACCGGCGGAGGATATCAGCCCCAGCATTTT
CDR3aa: CASSFTGGGYQPQHF

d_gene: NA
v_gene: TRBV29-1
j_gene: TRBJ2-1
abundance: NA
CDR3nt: TGCAGCGTTGCGCTAGCTTCCTACAATGAGCAGTTCTTC
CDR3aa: CSVALASYNEQFF

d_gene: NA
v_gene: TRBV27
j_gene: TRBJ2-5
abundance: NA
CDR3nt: TGTGCCAGCAGCTTGGTTGGCGGGACCCAGTACTTC
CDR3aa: CASSLVGGTQYF

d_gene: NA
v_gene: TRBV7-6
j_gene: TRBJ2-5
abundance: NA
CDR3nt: TGTGCCAGCAGCTTAAGTTTCGCGGGGTCACAAGAGACCCAGTACTTC
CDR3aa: CASSLSFAGSQETQYF

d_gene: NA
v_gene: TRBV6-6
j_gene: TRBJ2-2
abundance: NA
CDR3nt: TGTGCCAGCAGTTACGGGGCGAGGGAGGTCGGGGAGCTGTTTTTT
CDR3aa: CASSYGAREVGELFF

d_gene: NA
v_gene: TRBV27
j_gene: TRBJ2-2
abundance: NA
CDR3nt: TGTGCCAGCAGTTTAAGGGGAACGAACACCGGGGAGCTGTTTTTT
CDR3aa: CASSLRGTNTGELFF

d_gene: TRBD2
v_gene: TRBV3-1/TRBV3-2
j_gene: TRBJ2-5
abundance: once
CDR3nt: TGTGCCAGCAGCCAAAGACTAGCGGGAGCGGAGACCCAGTACTTC
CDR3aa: CASSQRLAGAETQYF

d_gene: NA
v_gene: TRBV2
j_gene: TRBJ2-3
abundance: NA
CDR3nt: TGTGCCAGCCGACCGTCAGGGCAGGAGTCGCAGTATTTT
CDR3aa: CASRPSGQESQYF

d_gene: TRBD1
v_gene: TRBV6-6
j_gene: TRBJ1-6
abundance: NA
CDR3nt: TGTGCCACCCAACTTACAGGGACAGATTCACCCCTCCACTTT
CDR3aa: CATQLTGTDSPLHF

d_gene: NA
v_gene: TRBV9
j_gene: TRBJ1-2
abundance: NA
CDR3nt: TGTGCCAGCAGCGGCCTCACAGGGTATGGCTACACCTTC
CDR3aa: CASSGLTGYGYTF

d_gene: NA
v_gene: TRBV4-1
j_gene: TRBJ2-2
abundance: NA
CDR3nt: TGCGCCAGCAGCCAAGTGAGCGGGGAGCTGTTTTTT
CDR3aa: CASSQVSGELFF

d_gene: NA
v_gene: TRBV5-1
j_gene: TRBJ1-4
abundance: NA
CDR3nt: TGCGCCAGCTCCAGGGAGGCCGGTGAAAAACTGTTTTTT
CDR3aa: CASSREAGEKLFF

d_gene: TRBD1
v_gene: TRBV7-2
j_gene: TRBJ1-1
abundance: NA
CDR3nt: TGTGCCAGCAGCCTGAGACAGGGGGCGAGAATGAACACTGAAGCTTTCTTT
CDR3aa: CASSLRQGARMNTEAFF

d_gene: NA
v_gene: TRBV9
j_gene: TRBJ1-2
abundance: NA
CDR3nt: TGTGCCAGCAGCGTACTCCTCTCAGATGAAGGCTACACCTTC
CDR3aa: CASSVLLSDEGYTF

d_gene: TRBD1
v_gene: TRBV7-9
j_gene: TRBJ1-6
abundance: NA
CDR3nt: TGTGCCAGCAGCCCGGACAGGGTAGACTCACCCCTCCACTTT
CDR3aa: CASSPDRVDSPLHF

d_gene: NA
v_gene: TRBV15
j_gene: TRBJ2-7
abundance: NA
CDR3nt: TGTGCCACCAGCAGCGCTCAACTGCCACTCGAGCAGTACTTC
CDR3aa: CATSSAQLPLEQYF

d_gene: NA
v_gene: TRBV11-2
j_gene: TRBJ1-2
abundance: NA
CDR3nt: TGTGCCAGCAGCTCCGCCCCGGGGAGAGGCTACACCTTC
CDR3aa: CASSSAPGRGYTF

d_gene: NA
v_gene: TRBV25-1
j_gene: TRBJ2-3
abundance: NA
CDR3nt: TGTGCCAGCAGTGACCTGGGTCCGGGGTTGGATACGCAGTATTTT
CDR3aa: CASSDLGPGLDTQYF

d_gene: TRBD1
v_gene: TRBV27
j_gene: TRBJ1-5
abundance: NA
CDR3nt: TGTGCCAGCAGGAACAGGGGGAATCAGCCCCAGCATTTT
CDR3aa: CASRNRGNQPQHF

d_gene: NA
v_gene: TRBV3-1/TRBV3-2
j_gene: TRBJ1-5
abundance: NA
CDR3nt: TGTGCCAGCAGCCAGTCGCACAATAGCAATCAGCCCCAGCATTTT
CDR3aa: CASSQSHNSNQPQHF

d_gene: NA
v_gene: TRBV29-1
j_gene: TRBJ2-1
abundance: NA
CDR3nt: TGCAGCGTTGATCGGGCAGGGGTATACAATGAGCAGTTCTTC
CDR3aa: CSVDRAGVYNEQFF

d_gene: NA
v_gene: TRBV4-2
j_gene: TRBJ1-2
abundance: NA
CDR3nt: TGTGCCAGCAGCCAAGATAGGGGTCGCAGGACCTATGGCTACACCTTC
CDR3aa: CASSQDRGRRTYGYTF

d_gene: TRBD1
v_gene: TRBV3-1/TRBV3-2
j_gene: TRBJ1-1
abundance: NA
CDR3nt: TGTGCCAGCAGCCTTGACAGGGCCACTGAAGCTTTCTTT
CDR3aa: CASSLDRATEAFF